This T cell receptor (beta chain) was captured in a study of blood T cells in healthy people across ages (dated by TCRdb to 2015 to 2017). About the study as a whole: Template switching captured roughly one uniquely barcoded TCR beta cDNA molecule per two T cells in model experiments. Four age groups were formed from the donors: young (average about 15 years), middle-aged (approximately 42), aged (over 55) and long-lived (about 75). Two additional independent replicas of 1 million unique cDNA reads from the same blood draw were analyzed for two donors (one aged 18 to 30 and one aged 80 or older). The study measured age-related changes in TCR beta repertoire diversity using deep sequencing normalized with unique cDNA molecular identifiers. General conclusions and limits of the study: Total diversity estimates from one million sequenced T cells were considered lower bounds and underestimates. The long-lived group showed more naive CD4+ T cells, fewer expanded clones and increased TCR diversity than the aged group, suggesting age selection. Because the CMV infection status of the donors was unknown, age-related changes in expanded clonotypes may potentially have been confounded. There was a strong correlation between observed TCR beta diversity and the percentage of naive T cells measured by flow cytometry. Bulk unsorted PBMC profiling prevented conclusive comparison of naive and antigen-experienced compartments. Observed TCR beta diversity per million T cells fell roughly linearly with age, and a significant reduction was already apparent by age around 36.

CDR1 and CDR2 (SGHTA, FQGNSA) derive from the germline V gene. V is reduced by 7 bases and J by 0 bases, leaving a spacing of 14 bases between them. Including cysteine and phenylalanine, the CDR3 has 15 amino acids. Of all the DNA, just the CDR3 is kept, 45 bases in frame from base 1. The donors were under 40 Caucasian individuals from Russia, aged roughly 6 to 90 years, who were systemically healthy. Each donor gave 9.5 to 10 milliliters of peripheral blood, drawn into EDTA-treated Vacutainer tubes. Ficoll-Paque density-gradient centrifugation was used to isolate PBMCs, with at least 7 million obtained per sample. Trizol reagent was used to extract total RNA from PBMCs, with at least 5 micrograms per sample. For every donor, an aliquot of PBMCs went through flow cytometry to measure the percentages of naive CD45RAhigh/CD27high T cells. The library was generated by 5' RACE. The data were produced on an Illumina HiSeq 2500. A second PCR of about 6 to 11 cycles was performed with a sample-barcoded 5' primer and a J-beta primer mix. A unique molecular identifier was introduced onto each TCR beta cDNA molecule by a template-switch 5' adaptor carrying 12 random nucleotides. Each sample yielded at least 3 million CDR3-containing paired-end reads. First-strand cDNA synthesis was performed from all RNA using the Mint cDNA synthesis kit, with priming by a TRBC-specific oligonucleotide. Following uracil-DNA glycosylase treatment, a first 18-cycle PCR with universal primers M1SS and BC2_uni_R was performed on all cDNA. The authors' analysis ran thus. Normalization of each sample was performed by random selection of 1 million high-quality reads, each carrying a distinct molecular identifier. Reads with shared molecular identifiers were discarded instead of being binned into consensus sequences. MiTCR, run with a Q25 quality threshold and the strictest error-elimination algorithm, handled CDR3 identification, clonotype clustering and error correction. A nonparametric unseen species model with Euler transformation was used to estimate lower-bound total TCR beta diversity. TCRdb reran the public reads through fastp at Q25 and MiXCR, keeping productive beta chains. One record per CDR3 amino acid sequence lists the most common genes and DNA. These V and J calls are TCRdb output, not the study's own analysis. Counted in this sample were roughly 800,000 distinct CDR3 sequences; roughly 25% of them appeared once. Under 4% of the sample rests with the top ten.

As regards this clonotype: Its antigen target is currently unknown. The input lacks base qualities; no much larger clone sits a single base away.

These data also featured in a second study, about T cells of mothers and their children. The second source states: Nine systemically healthy Caucasian individuals, comprising three mothers and their six children, were included as donors. cDNA synthesis consumed the entire amount of extracted RNA, loaded at approximately 1.4 ug RNA in each 15 ul reaction. In the second PCR, the M1S primer added sample barcodes and 2-4 random nucleotides. More than 8 million TCR beta CDR3 reads were obtained from each mother, and millions of reads were obtained from each child. Thymic selection shapes the output of TCR recombination in a similar way in related and unrelated pairs, and inherited differences have a minor effect. Normalized repertoire overlap was always slightly but never significantly higher in related than unrelated mother-child pairs. No persistent microchimeric T cell clones were detected, at a sensitivity of approximately 100 clones per million clonotypes. To look for features that set related mother-child pairs apart from unrelated individuals, the researchers ran deep NGS to compare the TCR beta repertoires of mothers and children. The mean age was roughly 36 +/- 4 years for the mothers and approximately 11 +/- 4 years for the children. Libraries were sequenced on Illumina HiSeq 2000 with 100+100 nt paired-end reads after adapter ligation with NEBNext reagents. To prevent cross-contamination, the mother and child libraries were prepared a month apart and were sequenced in separate runs. For each donor, somewhere between about 450,000 and 2,000,000 distinct TCR beta clonotypes were identified. Naive TCR beta clonotypes were estimated from low-frequency clonotypes matched to each donor's FACS-determined naive share, without sorting.

Sequenced: blood. The rearranged segments are TRBV7-2 and TRBJ2-3; a tentative D call is TRBD1 (6 bases match). The source is a boy younger than 18 in good health. The base sequence is TGTGCCAGCATCAACAGGGCCTCTAGCACAGATACGCAGTATTTT. Translated, it reads CASINRASSTDTQYF. Full variable domain (CDR3 extended with the reference TRBV7-2 and TRBJ2-3 proteins): GAGVSQSPSNKVTEKGKDVELRCDPISGHTALYWYRQSLGQGLEFLIYFQGNSAPDKSGLPSDRFSAERTGGSVSTLTIQRTQQEDSAVYLCASINRASSTDTQYFGPGTRLTVL.